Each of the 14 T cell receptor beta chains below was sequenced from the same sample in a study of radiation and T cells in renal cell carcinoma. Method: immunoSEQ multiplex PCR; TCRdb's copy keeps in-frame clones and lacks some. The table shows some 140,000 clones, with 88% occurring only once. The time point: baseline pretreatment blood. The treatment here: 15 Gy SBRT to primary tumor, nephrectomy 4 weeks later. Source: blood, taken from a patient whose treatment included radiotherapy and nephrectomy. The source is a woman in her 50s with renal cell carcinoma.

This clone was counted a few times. The CDR3 DNA reads as TGTGCCAGCATTCGGGTTTATGGCTACACCTTC. Encoded protein: CASIRVYGYTF. The rearrangement links TRBV5-8 to TRBJ1-2; no definite D call. CDR1 and CDR2 (germline): SGHTS, YDEGEE. Trimming took off 6 bases at V and 5 bases at J, with 8 bases between the two ends. The CDR3 totals 11 residues.

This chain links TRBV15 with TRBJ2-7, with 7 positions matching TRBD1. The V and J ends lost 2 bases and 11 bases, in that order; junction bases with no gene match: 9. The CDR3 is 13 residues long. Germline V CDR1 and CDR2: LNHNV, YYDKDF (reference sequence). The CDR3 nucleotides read TGTGCCACCAGCAGATCAGGGACAGAGAGCAAGTACTTC. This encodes CATSRSGTESKYF.

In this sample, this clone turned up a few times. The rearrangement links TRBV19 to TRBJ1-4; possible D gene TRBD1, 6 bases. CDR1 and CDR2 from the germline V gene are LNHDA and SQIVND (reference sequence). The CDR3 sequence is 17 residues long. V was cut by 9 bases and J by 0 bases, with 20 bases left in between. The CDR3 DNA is TGTGCCAGCTGGGGCGCAGGACAGCCTACAACTAATGAAAAACTGTTTTTT. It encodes CASWGAGQPTTNEKLFF.

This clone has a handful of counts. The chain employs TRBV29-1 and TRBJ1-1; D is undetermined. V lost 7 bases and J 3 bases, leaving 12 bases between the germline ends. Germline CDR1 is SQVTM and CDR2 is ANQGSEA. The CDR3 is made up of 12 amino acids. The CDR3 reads CSGMRWDTEAFF. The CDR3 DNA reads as TGCAGCGGGATGAGATGGGACACTGAAGCTTTCTTT.

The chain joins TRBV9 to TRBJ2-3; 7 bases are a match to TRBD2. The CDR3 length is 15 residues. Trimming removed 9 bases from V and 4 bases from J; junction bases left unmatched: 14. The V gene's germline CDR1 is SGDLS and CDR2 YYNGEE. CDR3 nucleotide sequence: TGTGCCAACCCCAGCGGGGCTGTGAGTGCAGATACGCAGTATTTT. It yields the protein CANPSGAVSADTQYF.

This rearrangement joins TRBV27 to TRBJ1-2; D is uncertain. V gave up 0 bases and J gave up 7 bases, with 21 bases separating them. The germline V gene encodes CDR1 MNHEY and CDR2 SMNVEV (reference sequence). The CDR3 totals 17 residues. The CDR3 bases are TGTGCCAGCAGTTTATCGATTCCGTCGGTCCTGAATGGTGGCTACACCTTC. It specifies CASSLSIPSVLNGGYTF.

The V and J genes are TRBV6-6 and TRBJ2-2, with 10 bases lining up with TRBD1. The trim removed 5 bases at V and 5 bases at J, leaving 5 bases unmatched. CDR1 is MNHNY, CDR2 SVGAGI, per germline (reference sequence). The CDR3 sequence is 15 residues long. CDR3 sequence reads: CASSPGTGVTGELFF. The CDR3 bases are TGTGCCAGCAGTCCCGGGACAGGGGTGACCGGGGAGCTGTTTTTT.

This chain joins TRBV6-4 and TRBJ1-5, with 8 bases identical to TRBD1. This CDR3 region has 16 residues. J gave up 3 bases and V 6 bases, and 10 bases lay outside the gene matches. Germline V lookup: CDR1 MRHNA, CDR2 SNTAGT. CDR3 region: CASSWEAGGNNQPQHF. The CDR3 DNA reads TGTGCCAGCAGCTGGGAGGCAGGGGGCAACAATCAGCCCCAGCATTTT.

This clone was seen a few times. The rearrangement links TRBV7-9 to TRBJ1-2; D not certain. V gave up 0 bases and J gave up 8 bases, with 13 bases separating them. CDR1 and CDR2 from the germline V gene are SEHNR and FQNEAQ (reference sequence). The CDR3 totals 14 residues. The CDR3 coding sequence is TGTGCCAGCAGCTTAGCGGAGGCTGTGGGGGGCTACACCTTC. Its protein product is CASSLAEAVGGYTF. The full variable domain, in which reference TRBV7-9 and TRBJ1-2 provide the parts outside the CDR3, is DTGVSQNPRHKITKRGQNVTFRCDPISEHNRLYWYRQTLGQGPEFLTYFQNEAQLEKSRLLSDRFSAERPKGSFSTLEIQRTEQGDSAMYLCASSLAEAVGGYTFGSGTRLTVV.

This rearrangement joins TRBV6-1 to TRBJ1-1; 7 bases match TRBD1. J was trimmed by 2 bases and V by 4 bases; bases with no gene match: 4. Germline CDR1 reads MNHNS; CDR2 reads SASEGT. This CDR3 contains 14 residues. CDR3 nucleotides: TGTGCCAGCAGTGGAGGGACAGTCAACACTGAAGCTTTCTTT. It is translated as CASSGGTVNTEAFF.

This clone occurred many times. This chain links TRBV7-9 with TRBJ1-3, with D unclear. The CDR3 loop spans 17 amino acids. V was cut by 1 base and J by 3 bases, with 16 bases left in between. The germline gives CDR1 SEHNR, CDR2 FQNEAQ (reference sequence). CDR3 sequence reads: CASSLVGSGPIGNTIYF. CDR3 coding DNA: TGTGCCAGCAGCTTAGTCGGGTCGGGTCCGATTGGAAACACCATATATTTT.

CDR3 sequence (DNA): TGCGCCAGCAGCTTGGCTGACAGGGGACGCGGCTACACCTTC. It specifies CASSLADRGRGYTF. The rearrangement joins TRBV5-1 to TRBJ1-2; 8 bases are a match to TRBD1. Germline V gene sequence: CDR1 SGHRS, CDR2 YFSETQ. This CDR3 region has 14 residues. The V and J ends lost 0 bases and 8 bases, in that order; junction bases with no gene match: 6.

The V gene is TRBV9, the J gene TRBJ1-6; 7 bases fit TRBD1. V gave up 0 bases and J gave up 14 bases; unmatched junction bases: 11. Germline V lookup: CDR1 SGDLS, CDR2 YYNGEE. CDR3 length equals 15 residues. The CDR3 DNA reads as TGTGCCAGCAGCGTAGAGGTGGCAGGGGGTGTTACCCTCCACTTT. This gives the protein CASSVEVAGGVTLHF.

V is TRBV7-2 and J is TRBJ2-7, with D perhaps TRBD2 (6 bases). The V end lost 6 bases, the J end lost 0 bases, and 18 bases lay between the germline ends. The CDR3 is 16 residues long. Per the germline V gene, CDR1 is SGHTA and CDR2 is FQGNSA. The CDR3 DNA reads TGTGCCAGCAGATTTTCCGGGACTCAGAACTCCTACGAGCAGTACTTC. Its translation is CASRFSGTQNSYEQYF.